This TCR beta chain is from a study of T cell responses to AZD1222 COVID-19 vaccine (dated by TCRdb to about 2021). Broadly, across the study: TCR sequencing covered about 230 trial participants: roughly 200 given two doses of AZD1222 and around 26 given two doses of MenACWY control vaccine. Enrollment into the trials was organized by age into subgroups of 18-55, 56-69 and 70-plus years, and those subgroups contained approximately 150, 30 and 60 TCR-sequenced participants, respectively.

From its cysteine to its phenylalanine, the CDR3 spans 16 amino acids. Only the CDR3 part of the read is kept: 48 bases, read in frame from the first base. The germline V gene encodes CDR1 SGHTA and CDR2 FQGNSA. The V end gives up 3 bases and the J end 6 bases, leaving 8 bases in the junction not matched to a gene. The CDR3 regions of human TCRbeta chains were analyzed by immunosequencing. Processing in the source paper ran as follows. Repertoire TCRs were matched against a reference library of SARS-CoV-2-specific TCRs generated with the MIRA antigen-specificity platform. Breadth meant the fraction of unique TCRs that were SARS-CoV-2-associated, whereas depth meant the fraction of total T cells that were SARS-CoV-2-associated. Using the MIRA data, every spike-specific TCR was mapped to the spike region that the TCR reacted to and assigned to either a CD4 or a CD8 class. Log10-transformed breadth and depth values were compared by one-way ANOVA with Sidak's multiple comparisons tests. Entries here come from immuneACCESS through TCRdb and include only in-frame sequences with V and J called. Some clones fail to appear in such tables; in the studies checked, an unresolved V gene covers under half of the shortfall, and the cause of the remainder is unknown. V and J calls and clone size follow that table, whereas D and trimming were derived from the DNA. Within this sample are approximately 150,000 clones, with over 85% of them counted one time only. The ten largest clonotypes hold under 2% of the sample.

The time point label here, explained by the study, means: about 28 days (+/-7) after the second vaccine dose. AZD1222 recipients with second doses at about 4 weeks or about 12 weeks were pooled, because spike-specific TCR depth and breadth did not differ between schedules. Vaccinee samples were obtained from the UK trials COV001 and COV002, which included a single-blind randomized controlled phase 2/3 trial of AZD1222 (ChAdOx1 nCoV-19) in healthy adults. Trial participant PBMC samples were collected at day 0 and day 28 after the second dose for TCRbeta chain sequencing. Paper-wide results and their limitations: Most participants were white British and females outnumbered males, and the authors suggested that clonal diversity may have been underestimated. Spike-specific TCR breadth and depth rose significantly after two AZD1222 doses compared with day 0 and with MenACWY recipients. Only six AZD1222 recipients were SARS-CoV-2 seropositive at baseline, limiting conclusions about previously exposed vaccinees. In the small 56-69-year group, the increase in depth fell short of significance, most likely because of low power. Reportedly, almost half of the unique spike-specific TCRs recognized epitopes lying outside the regions that are mutated in the B.1.351 and B.1.1.7 variants. Vaccine-associated CD4 TCRs spanned the whole spike protein, with dominant responses in regions 160-218 and 743-854. No day 14 peak-response samples were available, so repertoires were characterized only after the peak T cell response.

A remark on this clone: Its target antigen remains unknown. Within one base of it there is no much larger clone, and no base qualities were kept.

The chain joins TRBV7-2 to TRBJ2-1, and 10 bases in between align with TRBD1. The material sequenced was peripheral blood, taken 28 days after the second AZD1222 dose. This clonotype originated in an adult who received the AZD1222 COVID-19 vaccine. The CDR3 region reads CASSFAGQGSVNEQFF. The nucleotides are TGTGCCAGCAGCTTCGCGGGACAGGGGTCGGTCAATGAGCAGTTCTTC.